What follows are 17 T cell receptor beta chains derived from one specimen sequenced in a study of T cell repertoires in cytomegalovirus infection. MiXCR, applied by TCRdb to the reads, yields one record per CDR3 protein. The repertoire consists of nearly 550,000 distinct CDR3 sequences, with approximately 15% occurring once and the leading ten covering about 24%. The sample was CD8+ T cells from PBMCs. The receptors were sampled from a human donor in good health (CMV status not recorded). Some clones in this sample may be carry-over from other donors' samples.

This clonotype occurred many times. V is TRBV11-1 and J is TRBJ2-1; D may be TRBD1 or TRBD2 (5 bases each). This CDR3 has 16 residues. V lost 5 bases, J lost 7 bases, and 21 bases lay in between. The germline V gene has CDR1 SGHAT and CDR2 FQDESV (reference sequence). CDR3 coding DNA: TGTGCCAGCAGCCCAAAACTACCCGGGACCCAAAATGAGCAGTTCTTC. Translated: CASSPKLPGTQNEQFF.

This clonotype was picked up many times. The chain links TRBV7-9 to TRBJ2-5; possible D gene TRBD2, 6 bases. The CDR3 loop spans 14 amino acids. V lost 7 bases, J lost 5 bases, and 17 bases lay in between. Germline V gives CDR1 SEHNR, CDR2 FQNEAQ (reference sequence). CDR3 loop: CASIRSGARETQYF. CDR3 nucleotides: TGTGCCAGCATACGTAGCGGTGCCCGGGAGACCCAGTACTTC.

This clonotype was recorded at least ten times. The chain couples TRBV19 to TRBJ2-2; the D gene is possibly TRBD1 (5 bases). Germline-derived CDR1 and CDR2 are LNHDA and SQIVND (reference sequence). This CDR3 region has 13 residues. V shed 9 bases and J shed 1 base, with 9 bases lying between them. The DNA for the CDR3 is TGTGCCAGCAGTGGACAGAACACCGGGGAGCTGTTTTTT. It is translated as CASSGQNTGELFF.

The chain carries TRBV7-9 and TRBJ2-5, with 10 bases lining up with TRBD2. Germline V CDR1 and CDR2: SEHNR, FQNEAQ (reference sequence). The CDR3 contains 17 residues. The J segment lost 2 bases and the V segment lost 7 bases, leaving 13 bases of the junction unmatched. This CDR3 is CASTFRASGRVQETQYF. The CDR3 nucleotides read TGTGCCAGCACCTTTCGCGCCAGCGGGAGGGTGCAAGAGACCCAGTACTTC.

This clonotype was detected only a few times. This chain joins TRBV6-5 and TRBJ1-4; 8 bases map to TRBD1. Germline trimming cut 7 bases from V and 7 bases from J; bases unmatched to any gene: 8. The V gene's germline CDR1 is MNHEY and CDR2 SVGAGI. The CDR3 covers 14 residues. CDR3 residues: CASNPRGRSEKLFF. The CDR3 DNA reads TGTGCCAGCAATCCCAGGGGGCGAAGTGAAAAACTGTTTTTT.

This clonotype was picked up many times. J is TRBJ2-2 and V is TRBV7-3, with TRBD1 matching 8 bases. The CDR3 contains 16 residues. J lost 3 bases, V lost 4 bases, and 7 bases had no gene match. Germline V CDR1 and CDR2: SGHTA, FQGTGA. The DNA of the CDR3 is TGTGCCAGCAGCTATCAAGGGACAGGCTACACCGGGGAGCTGTTTTTT. It specifies CASSYQGTGYTGELFF.

This clonotype was seen repeatedly, ten times or more. The chain couples TRBV12-3 or TRBV12-4 to TRBJ1-1; D perhaps matches TRBD1 (5 bases). Trimming took off 6 bases at V and 1 base at J, with 15 bases between the two ends. This CDR3 contains 15 residues. CDR3 loop: CASSLSVDRNTEAFF. CDR3 coding DNA: TGTGCCAGCAGCCTCTCCGTCGACAGGAACACTGAAGCTTTCTTT.

The chain uses TRBV4-1 and TRBJ2-7, with TRBD2 identical over 13 bases. The V segment lost 4 bases and the J segment 2 bases; nucleotides outside the gene matches: 8. The CDR3 has 17 residues. Germline V gene data show CDR1 as MGHRA and CDR2 as YSYEKL. The chain's CDR3 is CASSPLAGGPTTYEQYF. The CDR3, as DNA: TGCGCCAGCAGCCCACTAGCGGGAGGGCCGACCACCTACGAGCAGTACTTC.

This clonotype was detected ten times or more. The J gene is TRBJ1-2, the V gene TRBV15; perhaps TRBD1 as D (5 bases). CDR1 LNHNV and CDR2 YYDKDF come from the germline V gene (reference sequence). V was clipped by 5 bases and J by 0 bases, with 16 bases between them. CDR3 size: 16 residues. The DNA of the CDR3 is TGTGCCACCAGCCATAGGGACGGATCCCCTAACTATGGCTACACCTTC. Amino acids: CATSHRDGSPNYGYTF.

This clonotype was counted a single time. This may be a read error, as it is one base from a much larger clone. The CDR3 protein is CASSQEGVIGENTVAFF. The CDR3 DNA reads TGTGCCAGCAGCCAAGAAGGGGTGATTGGGGAGAACACTGTAGCTTTCTTT. The V gene is TRBV4-2, the J gene TRBJ1-1; D may be TRBD1 (5 bases). Per germline, CDR1 LGHNA and CDR2 YNFKEQ. The CDR3 covers 17 residues.

As concerns this clonotype: Given a much more abundant clone one base away, this may be a read error. In this CDR3 the conserved last residue, phenylalanine or tryptophan, is missing, so a read error is likely. This chain connects TRBV27 to TRBJ2-7, with 8 positions matching TRBD1. V lost 5 bases, J lost 4 bases, and 10 bases stayed unmatched. This CDR3 contains 15 residues. CDR1 and CDR2 (germline): MNHEY, SMNVEV (reference sequence). The CDR3 here is CASSPGWTGWYEQYL. CDR3 DNA sequence: TGTGCCAGCAGTCCCGGCTGGACAGGGTGGTACGAGCAGTACTTA.

Worth noting for this clonotype: A much larger clone differs by one base, so this may be a read error. This chain links TRBV11-2 with TRBJ2-3; no definite D call. CDR3 length: 12 amino acids. Germline CDR1 SGHAT, CDR2 FQNNGV. CDR3 loop: CASSSHTDSQYF. The CDR3 nucleotides read TGTGCCAGCAGCTCCCATACAGATTCGCAGTATTTT. The variable domain in full, completed from reference TRBV11-2 and TRBJ2-3, reads EAGVAQSPRYKIIEKRQSVAFWCNPISGHATLYWYQQILGQGPKLLIQFQNNGVVDDSQLPKDRFSAERLKGVDSTLKIQPAKLEDSAVYLCASSSHTDSQYFGPGTRLTVL.

The sample holds many counts of this clonotype. The chain joins TRBV7-6 to TRBJ2-1; 12 nucleotides agree with TRBD2. The CDR3 runs to 18 residues. Germline CDR1 is SGHVS and CDR2 is FNYEAQ. V gave up 1 base and J gave up 2 bases; unmatched junction bases: 6. CDR3 amino acids: CASSLETSGGVTYNEQFF. In nucleotides, the CDR3 is TGTGCCAGCAGCTTAGAGACTAGCGGGGGTGTCACCTACAATGAGCAGTTCTTC.

The gene calls are TRBV6-5 and TRBJ1-2; 9 bases align to TRBD1. The junction had 7 bases not matched to a gene; V was cut back by 7 bases and J by 4 bases. The CDR3 totals 14 residues. The germline V gene encodes CDR1 MNHEY and CDR2 SVGAGI. CDR3 amino acids: CASKGGQGSYGYTF. The CDR3 nucleotides are TGTGCCAGCAAGGGCGGACAGGGGAGCTATGGCTACACCTTC.

This clonotype was seen at least ten times. This rearrangement joins TRBV6-5 to TRBJ2-1, with D possibly being TRBD1 or TRBD2 (6 bases each). Germline V CDR1 and CDR2: MNHEY, SVGAGI. Trimming left V 3 bases short and J 8 bases short, with 20 bases between. The CDR3 is 16 amino acids. CDR3 residues: CASSYWGAGIQDEQFF. As DNA, the CDR3 is TGTGCCAGCAGTTATTGGGGGGCCGGTATTCAGGATGAGCAGTTCTTC.

This clonotype was seen ten or more times. The rearrangement joins TRBV25-1 to TRBJ2-7; maybe TRBD2 (5 bases). The germline CDR1 and CDR2 sequences are MGHDK and SYGVNS. The CDR3 covers 15 residues. V shed 2 bases and J shed 4 bases, with 15 bases lying between them. The CDR3 sequence: CASSEMVIAHYEQYF. Here the CDR3 DNA reads TGTGCCAGCAGTGAAATGGTGATAGCGCATTACGAGCAGTACTTC.

This clonotype was found many times. This chain joins TRBV27 and TRBJ1-4; the D is unclear. Trimming pared 3 bases from V and 5 bases from J, leaving 19 bases between. Looked up from germline, CDR1 is MNHEY and CDR2 is SMNVEV (reference sequence). This CDR3 spans 17 amino acids. The CDR3 region is CASSFIHSGARNEKLFF. DNA for the CDR3: TGTGCCAGCAGTTTCATACATTCGGGAGCAAGAAATGAAAAACTGTTTTTT.